The clone carrying this T cell receptor beta chain was counted once. The method was immunoSEQ multiplex PCR; TCRdb's version includes in-frame clones alone and lacks a portion of them. This sample has about 140,000 clones, with about 80% found just once. The sample comes from a study of blood T cell repertoires in COVID-19. Trimming took 3 bases from V and 4 from J, leaving 7 bases between them. There are 13 residues in the CDR3. V usage is TRBV12-3 or TRBV12-4 and J usage is TRBJ1-3; D not resolved. The clonotype comes from a man aged 45-65 years with acute or convalescent COVID-19. Material for sequencing was peripheral blood. DNA of the CDR3: TGTGCCAGCAGTTTCCGCAGGGGAAACACCATATATTTT. Its protein product is CASSFRRGNTIYF.